The present T cell receptor (beta chain) was sequenced within a study of blood T cell repertoires in COVID-19. Overall study: The study drew acute and convalescent COVID-19 samples from the United States, Italy and Spain. Sources were T cells, B-cell-depleted T cells, or PBMCs; the material itself was cDNA or gDNA.

Trimming at V came to 2 bases and at J to 4 bases, leaving 7 bases not matched to a gene. Germline V gene sequence: CDR1 SGHRS, CDR2 YFSETQ. This CDR3 has 15 amino acids. Enrolled during active infection, Seattle patients were then followed longitudinally. In the study's own analysis: Amplified reference gene primers provided the basis for estimating nucleated cell counts. TCRdb's table, derived via immunoSEQ multiplex PCR, lists solely in-frame clones and lacks some. For V, J and clone size, that table is used; D and trimming come from the DNA. The sample includes tens of thousands of clones, roughly 90% seen only once; the top ten take 7.3%. This clone was seen only a few times.

This TCR was recovered from a man between 40 and 49 years old with COVID-19, enrolled during active disease. Sequenced input: peripheral blood. This sequence joins TRBV5-1 and TRBJ2-7; 9 bases match TRBD1. The CDR3 protein is CASSLGQGRAYEQYF. In DNA, the CDR3 is TGCGCCAGCAGCTTAGGACAGGGGAGAGCTTACGAGCAGTACTTC.